These 2 T cell receptor beta chains came from one sample sequenced in a study of cytotoxic CD8 clonotypes in ibrutinib-treated CLL. Measured with immunoSEQ multiplex PCR; TCRdb has only the in-frame clones, and not every one. The data show about 120,000 clones, with about 53% seen just once and under 45% held by the top ten. This sample comprised PBMCs, obtained after 24 months of ibrutinib treatment. These receptors came from a human donor with chronic lymphocytic leukemia.

The J gene is TRBJ1-6, the V gene TRBV28; 8 bases match TRBD1. Looked up from germline, CDR1 is MDHEN and CDR2 is SYDVKM. After removal of 9 bases from V and 6 bases from J, the junction contained 10 bases not matched to a gene. The CDR3 length is 15 residues. The CDR3 protein is CASRPGRGPNSPLHF. The CDR3 bases are TGTGCCAGTAGACCAGGCAGGGGGCCTAATTCACCCCTCCACTTT.

This chain links TRBV27 with TRBJ2-6, with D perhaps TRBD1 (6 bases). V lost 6 bases to trimming and J lost 0 bases, with 18 bases between them. Germline CDR1 and CDR2: MNHEY and SMNVEV (reference sequence). This CDR3 is built from 18 residues. The CDR3 loop reads CASRPRGQSYSGANVLTF. The CDR3 coding sequence is TGTGCCAGCAGACCTCGTGGACAGTCTTACTCTGGGGCCAACGTCCTGACTTTC.